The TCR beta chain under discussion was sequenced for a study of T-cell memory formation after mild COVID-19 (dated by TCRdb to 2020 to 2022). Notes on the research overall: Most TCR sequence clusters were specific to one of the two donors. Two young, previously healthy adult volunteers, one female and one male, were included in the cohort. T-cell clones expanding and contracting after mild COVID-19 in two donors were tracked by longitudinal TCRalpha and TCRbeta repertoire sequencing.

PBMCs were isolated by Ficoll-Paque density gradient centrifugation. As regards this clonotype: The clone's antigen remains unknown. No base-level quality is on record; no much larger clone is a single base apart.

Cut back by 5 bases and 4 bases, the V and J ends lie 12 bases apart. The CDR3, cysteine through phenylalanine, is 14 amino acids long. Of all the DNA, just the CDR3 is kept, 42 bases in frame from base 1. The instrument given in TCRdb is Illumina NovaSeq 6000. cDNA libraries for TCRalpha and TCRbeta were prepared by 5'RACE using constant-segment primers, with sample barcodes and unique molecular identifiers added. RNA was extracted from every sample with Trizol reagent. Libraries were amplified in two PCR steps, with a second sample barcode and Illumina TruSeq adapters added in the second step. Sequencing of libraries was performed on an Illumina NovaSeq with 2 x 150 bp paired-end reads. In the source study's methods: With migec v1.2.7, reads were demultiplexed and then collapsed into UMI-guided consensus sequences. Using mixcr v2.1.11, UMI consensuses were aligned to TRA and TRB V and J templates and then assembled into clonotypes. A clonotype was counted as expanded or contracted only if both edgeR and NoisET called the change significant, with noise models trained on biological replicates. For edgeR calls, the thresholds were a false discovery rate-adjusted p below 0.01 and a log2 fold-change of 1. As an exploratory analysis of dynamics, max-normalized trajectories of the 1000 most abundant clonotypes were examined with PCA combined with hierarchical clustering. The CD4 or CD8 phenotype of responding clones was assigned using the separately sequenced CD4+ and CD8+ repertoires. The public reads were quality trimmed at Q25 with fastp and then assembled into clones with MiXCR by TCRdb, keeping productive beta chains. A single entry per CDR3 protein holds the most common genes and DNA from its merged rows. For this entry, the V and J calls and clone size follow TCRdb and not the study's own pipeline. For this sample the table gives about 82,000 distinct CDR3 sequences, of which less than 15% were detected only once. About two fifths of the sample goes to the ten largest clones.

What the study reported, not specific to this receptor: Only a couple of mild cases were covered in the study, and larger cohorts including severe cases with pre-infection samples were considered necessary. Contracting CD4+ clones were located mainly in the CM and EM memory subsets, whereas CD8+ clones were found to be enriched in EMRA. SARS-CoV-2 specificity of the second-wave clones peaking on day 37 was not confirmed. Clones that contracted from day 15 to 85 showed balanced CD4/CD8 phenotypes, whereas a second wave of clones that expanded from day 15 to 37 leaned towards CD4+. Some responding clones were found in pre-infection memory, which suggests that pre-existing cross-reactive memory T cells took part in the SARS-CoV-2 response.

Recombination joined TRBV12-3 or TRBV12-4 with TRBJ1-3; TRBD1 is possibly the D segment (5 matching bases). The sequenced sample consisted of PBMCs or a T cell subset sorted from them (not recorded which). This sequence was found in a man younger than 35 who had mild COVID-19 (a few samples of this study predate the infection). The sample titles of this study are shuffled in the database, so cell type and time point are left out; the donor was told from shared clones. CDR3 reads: CASSPGGDGNTIYF. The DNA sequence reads TGTGCCAGCAGTCCCGGGGGGGACGGAAACACCATATATTTT.